The next 5 T cell receptor beta chains were all read from a single sample in a study of OX40 agonist ivuxolimab in advanced cancers. Produced via immunoSEQ multiplex PCR; TCRdb's table is partial and in-frame only. The profile shows tens of thousands of clones, 81% of them singletons. The source material was CD4+ or CD8+ T cells sorted from blood, sampled in a trial of the OX40 agonist ivuxolimab. Receptors were obtained from an adult with an advanced solid tumor such as melanoma, head and neck, liver or kidney cancer.

The chain combines TRBV28 with TRBJ1-5; D might be TRBD1 (5 bases). The germline CDR1 and CDR2 sequences are MDHEN and SYDVKM. This CDR3 contains 17 residues. Deletions cut 5 bases from V and 0 bases from J, with 17 bases between. CDR3 residues: CASSPGTAAFSNQPQHF. CDR3 nucleotide sequence: TGTGCCAGCAGTCCCGGGACGGCGGCTTTTAGCAATCAGCCCCAGCATTTT. Full variable domain (missing parts from reference TRBV28 and TRBJ1-5): DVKVTQSSRYLVKRTGEKVFLECVQDMDHENMFWYRQDPGLGLRLIYFSYDVKMKEKGDIPEGYSVSREKKERFSLILESASTNQTSMYLCASSPGTAAFSNQPQHFGDGTRLSIL.

The chain uses TRBV7-9 and TRBJ2-3, with TRBD2 matching over 9 bases. Per the germline V gene, CDR1 is SEHNR and CDR2 is FQNEAQ (reference sequence). This CDR3 has 15 residues. The J segment lost 4 bases and the V segment lost 3 bases, leaving 5 bases of the junction unmatched. CDR3 amino acids: CASSFIAGVADTQYF. The CDR3 DNA follows: TGTGCCAGCAGCTTTATAGCGGGAGTGGCAGATACGCAGTATTTT.

This sequence joins TRBV5-1 and TRBJ2-1; 12 positions match TRBD2. CDR1 and CDR2 (germline): SGHRS, YFSETQ. This CDR3 is 16 amino acids long. The trim removed 0 bases at V and 5 bases at J, leaving 3 bases unmatched. CDR3 nucleotide sequence: TGCGCCAGCAGCTTGGCTAGCGGGGGGGCCGACAATGAGCAGTTCTTC. It yields the protein CASSLASGGADNEQFF.

The V gene is TRBV28, the J gene TRBJ1-5; TRBD1 is a possible D gene (5 bases). V dropped 3 bases and J dropped 6 bases, with 15 bases sitting between them. Germline loops: CDR1 MDHEN, CDR2 SYDVKM. The CDR3 loop spans 15 amino acids. The CDR3 here is CASSFPGGGFQPQHF. Written as DNA, the CDR3 is TGTGCCAGCAGTTTTCCCGGGGGGGGGTTTCAGCCCCAGCATTTT.

This clone was seen a few times. The chain uses TRBV27 and TRBJ1-1; a weak D match, TRBD1 (5 bases). Trimming cost V 3 bases and J 1 base, with 6 bases left between them. Germline V gene lookup returns CDR1 MNHEY and CDR2 SMNVEV (reference sequence). The CDR3 runs 13 residues. CDR3 DNA: TGTGCCAGCAGTTTTGGGGGGAACACTGAAGCTTTCTTT. Translating gives CASSFGGNTEAFF.